The text below deals with one T cell receptor (beta chain). CDR3 size: 14 residues. CDR1 is SQVTM and CDR2 is ANQGSEA in the germline V gene. Trimming pared 3 bases from V and 4 bases from J, leaving 15 bases between. To make TCR beta libraries, researchers used iRepertoire HTBI primers and Arm-PCR of CDR3 regions. TCRdb passed the multiplex PCR reads through MiXCR, listing each CDR3 protein once. The table lists hundreds of thousands of distinct CDR3 sequences, about 16% of them singletons. Time point specified: newly diagnosed GD, antithyroid drugs for less than 3 months. PBMC-derived RNA was used for the TCR library. The sample belongs to a study of regulatory T cells in long-lasting Graves disease. These data were also filed under a second study, of T cells in Graves' hyperthyroidism and ophthalmopathy.

The receptor's source is a woman between 25 and 40 years old with Graves disease. The gene calls are TRBV29-1 and TRBJ1-2; D remains unclear. Sequenced material: peripheral blood mononuclear cells (PBMCs), taken at new diagnosis, from a patient treated with antithyroid drugs. The CDR3 DNA reads as TGCAGCGTTGAGTCTATTGGGCCCAGCTATGGCTACACCTTC. This translates into CSVESIGPSYGYTF.